A selection of T cell receptor beta chains follows, all from one sample in a study of shared clonotypes between healthy human individuals. Profiled with immunoSEQ multiplex PCR; TCRdb holds only in-frame clones, not every one. Of approximately 740,000 clones listed, 92% are singletons. Sequencing input: naive CD8+ T cells sorted from blood. The receptors originated from a man aged 25-45 years in good health. Both conserved end residues are part of each CDR3. The D gene is left open where the match is weak. Clone size appears in some rows only: once, few, many, or a class for an expanded clone.

D,size,J,V,DNA,CDR3
TRBD2,.,TRBJ2-3,TRBV4-1,TGCGCCAGCAGCCGCCAACTAGCGAGCACAGATACGCAGTATTTT,CASSRQLASTDTQYF
.,.,TRBJ2-7,TRBV7-6,TGTGCCAGCAGCTTAGAGGCAGGGAGCCTTTACGAGCAGTACTTC,CASSLEAGSLYEQYF
.,.,TRBJ2-1,TRBV29-1,TGCAGCGCCAGATACAAGGAGGTAGGGAGCTACAATGAGCAGTTCTTC,CSARYKEVGSYNEQFF
TRBD2,many,TRBJ2-1,TRBV27,TGTGCCAGCAGTTTACGGCCTAGCGGGAGCCATGAGCAGTTCTTC,CASSLRPSGSHEQFF
TRBD1,.,TRBJ1-2,TRBV2,TGTGCCAGCAGTGTCGTGGACAGGGATTTCTATGGCTACACCTTC,CASSVVDRDFYGYTF
.,.,TRBJ1-4,TRBV5-6,TGTGCCAGCAGCCCCATTGGACTCGAAAAACTGTTTTTT,CASSPIGLEKLFF
.,once,TRBJ2-1,TRBV27,TGTGCCAGCAGTCTTGGCCAATTCTCCTACAATGAGCAGTTCTTC,CASSLGQFSYNEQFF
TRBD1,.,TRBJ1-2,TRBV4-1,TGCGCCAGCAGCCACCACCCCATCGTTAGACAGGGGGATGAGGGCTACACCTTC,CASSHHPIVRQGDEGYTF
.,.,TRBJ2-1,TRBV5-5,TGTGCCACTTCAGCGGCCGGCTCCTACAATGAGCAGTTCTTC,CATSAAGSYNEQFF
TRBD1,.,TRBJ2-5,TRBV28,TGTGCCAGCAGGGACAGGGGGCGAGAGACCCAGTACTTC,CASRDRGRETQYF
.,.,TRBJ2-1,TRBV4-3,TGCGCCAGCAGCCGAGGAACAGGCCAACCAGAACAAAATGAGCAGTTCTTC,CASSRGTGQPEQNEQFF
.,.,TRBJ2-1,TRBV27,TGTGCCAGCAGTCCCAAGACACACGGGCACAATGAGCAGTTCTTC,CASSPKTHGHNEQFF
TRBD2,.,TRBJ2-1,TRBV7-9,TGTGCCAGCAGCCTTGGGATATTTGGGGGGGATTCCTACAATGAGCAGTTCTTC,CASSLGIFGGDSYNEQFF
.,.,TRBJ2-1,TRBV11-2,TGTGCCAGCAGCATCCCCTCGGGTGAGCAGTTCTTC,CASSIPSGEQFF
.,.,TRBJ2-7,TRBV29-1,TGCAGCGTCACGGACGTGGGGTACGAGCAGTACTTC,CSVTDVGYEQYF
TRBD2,.,TRBJ2-1,TRBV15,TGTGCCACCAGCAGAGATAGGACTAGCGGCTACAATGAGCAGTTCTTC,CATSRDRTSGYNEQFF
.,.,TRBJ2-1,TRBV11-2,TGTGCCAGCAGCAACAGACAGTCCTCTAGCAGCAATGAGCAGTTCTTC,CASSNRQSSSSNEQFF
TRBD2,.,TRBJ2-2,TRBV27,TGTGCCAGCCGACTAGCGGGAGGGCCGCCCGGGGAGCTGTTTTTT,CASRLAGGPPGELFF
TRBD2,.,TRBJ2-7,TRBV29-1,TGCAGCGTTGAACTCTCGGGACTACCCCCCTACGAGCAGTACTTC,CSVELSGLPPYEQYF
TRBD1,.,TRBJ1-1,TRBV7-2,TGTGCCAGCAGCTTTCCTGGGACAGAGGGAGCGAAGGCTGAAGCTTTCTTT,CASSFPGTEGAKAEAFF
TRBD1,.,TRBJ2-3,TRBV7-6,TGTGCCAGCAGCTTGGCTACAGGGGTTCGGGTAGATACGCAGTATTTT,CASSLATGVRVDTQYF
TRBD2,once,TRBJ2-3,TRBV9,TGTGCCAGCAGTGGTGGGCTAGCGGGCCGTAGCACAGATACGCAGTATTTT,CASSGGLAGRSTDTQYF
.,few,TRBJ2-6,TRBV1,TGCACCAGCAGTACACAAAGTCGGGCCAACGTCCTGACTTTC,CTSSTQSRANVLTF
.,once,TRBJ2-3,TRBV27,TGTGCCAGCAGTAACTACAACAGGGAAAACACAGATACGCAGTATTTT,CASSNYNRENTDTQYF
.,.,TRBJ1-5,TRBV7-8,TGTGCCAGCAGCTTATTCGAGTATCAGCCCCAGCATTTT,CASSLFEYQPQHF
.,.,TRBJ2-7,TRBV19,TGTGCCAGCTCCAATTCAGGGTACTACGAGCAGTACTTC,CASSNSGYYEQYF
.,.,TRBJ2-7,TRBV2,TGTGCCAGCAGTGAGCGCTACGTCCTCTCCTACGAGCAGTACTTC,CASSERYVLSYEQYF
.,.,TRBJ2-7,TRBV7-9,TGTGCCAGCAGCGGGGGAAGGGGCCCCTACGAGCAGTACTTC,CASSGGRGPYEQYF
.,.,TRBJ2-2,TRBV7-9,TGTGCCAGCAGCTTAAATTTCGCGGACACCCACACCGGGGAGCTGTTTTTT,CASSLNFADTHTGELFF
.,.,TRBJ1-4,TRBV5-1,TGCGCCAGCAGCCCTGGCACAGGGACGGAAAAACTGTTTTTT,CASSPGTGTEKLFF
TRBD1,.,TRBJ1-2,TRBV29-1,TGCAGCGTTGAAGAGACAGGGTTGGGCTATGGCTACACCTTC,CSVEETGLGYGYTF
TRBD2,.,TRBJ2-3,TRBV7-9,TGTGCCAGCAGCTTAGGACCTAGCGGTAGCACAGATACGCAGTATTTT,CASSLGPSGSTDTQYF
.,.,TRBJ2-7,TRBV5-8,TGTGCCAGCAGCTTTCGAGATACCTACGAGCAGTACTTC,CASSFRDTYEQYF
TRBD1,once,TRBJ1-4,TRBV7-9,TGTGCCAGCAGCAAAGGACAGGGTGGGGAAAAACTGTTTTTT,CASSKGQGGEKLFF
TRBD2,few,TRBJ2-7,TRBV19,TGTGCCAGTAGTATTGGGACTACCGAGCAGTACTTC,CASSIGTTEQYF
TRBD1,.,TRBJ2-2,TRBV4-3,TGCGCCAGCAGCCAGGGTTTGGACAGGGCGACCGGGGAGCTGTTTTTT,CASSQGLDRATGELFF
.,.,TRBJ2-7,TRBV27,TGTGCCAGCAGTTTAAGCGTGGGAGCGTACTCCTACGAGCAGTACTTC,CASSLSVGAYSYEQYF
.,.,TRBJ1-2,TRBV9,TGTGCCAGCAGCCCAACAGGGTCGGGGGGCTATGGCTACACCTTC,CASSPTGSGGYGYTF
.,.,TRBJ2-1,TRBV11-2,TGTGCCAGCAGAACAGCGGGTAATGAGCAGTTCTTC,CASRTAGNEQFF
.,.,TRBJ2-5,TRBV7-9,TGTGCCAGCAGCTTCCTAGGCAACCAAGAGACCCAGTACTTC,CASSFLGNQETQYF
TRBD2,.,TRBJ2-1,TRBV6-5,TGTGCCAGCAGTTACTGGCTAGCGGCATACAATGAGCAGTTCTTC,CASSYWLAAYNEQFF
TRBD1,once,TRBJ2-2,TRBV27,TGTGCCAGCAGCCCTCCAAATCGACAGGGATGGAAAGCCGGGGAGCTGTTTTTT,CASSPPNRQGWKAGELFF
.,.,TRBJ2-2,TRBV6-6,TGTGCCAGCAGTTACTCCCGCTCGGGCGGGGAGCTGTTTTTT,CASSYSRSGGELFF
.,once,TRBJ1-5,TRBV15,TGTGCCACCAGACAAAACAGGGCAGATCAGCCCCAGCATTTT,CATRQNRADQPQHF
.,.,TRBJ1-2,TRBV7-8,TGTGCCAGCAGCTTACAAGACTATGGCTACACCTTC,CASSLQDYGYTF
.,.,TRBJ2-7,TRBV7-9,TGTGCCAGCAGCACTCGGGACTACGCGGTGGGGGCCGTGATCTACGAGCAGTACTTC,CASSTRDYAVGAVIYEQYF
.,.,TRBJ2-7,TRBV27,TGTGCCAGCTCCTCATACGGTAGCTCCTACGAGCAGTACTTC,CASSSYGSSYEQYF
.,.,TRBJ2-5,TRBV7-8,TGTGCCAGCAGCTCCCCTCCAGGGCCGCAAGAGACCCAGTACTTC,CASSSPPGPQETQYF
.,.,TRBJ2-7,TRBV28,TGTGCCAGCAGAAGCCATGGGGAGTACGAGCAGTACTTC,CASRSHGEYEQYF
.,.,TRBJ2-3,TRBV11-2,TGTGCCAGCAGCTTTTTTGGTTTCACAGATACGCAGTATTTT,CASSFFGFTDTQYF